This TCR beta chain is drawn from a study of blood T cell repertoires in COVID-19. CDR3 length: 15 amino acids. The V segment lost 1 base and the J segment 6 bases; nucleotides outside the gene matches: 7. In germline, CDR1 is SGHTA, CDR2 FQGNSA. Profiling relied on immunoSEQ multiplex PCR, and the TCRdb table lists in-frame clones only, not all of them. The sample consists of 150,000 or so clones, roughly 87% of them appearing once. Specimen: peripheral blood. This rearrangement joins TRBV7-2 to TRBJ1-1; 8 nucleotides align to TRBD1. This clonotype originated in a woman aged 45-59 years with acute or convalescent COVID-19. The CDR3 DNA sequence: TGTGCCAGCAGCTTAGGGCAGGGGGCGCCGGCTGAAGCTTTCTTT. Translated: CASSLGQGAPAEAFF.